This T cell receptor (beta chain) was identified during a study of OX40 agonist ivuxolimab in advanced cancers. The wider study: Three patients responded partially, comprising one with hepatocellular carcinoma and two with cutaneous melanoma.

Autoimmune disease history or systemic immunosuppression led to patient exclusion. Libraries were prepared by immunoSEQ multiplex PCR; TCRdb keeps only in-frame clonotypes and omits some of them. The sample has 95,000 to 100,000 clones; just under 85% are singletons. Notes on this clone: In the same sample, other DNA sequences code for this CDR3.

Specimen: CD4+ or CD8+ T cells sorted from blood, collected in a trial of the OX40 agonist ivuxolimab. The receptor was isolated from an adult with an advanced solid tumor such as melanoma, head and neck, liver or kidney cancer.

The CDR3 region is CASSPDRDRGYNEQFF. For the CDR3, the DNA is TGTGCCAGCTCACCAGACCGGGACAGGGGCTACAATGAGCAGTTCTTC. The rearrangement links TRBV18 to TRBJ2-1; 10 nucleotides agree with TRBD1. V was clipped by 2 bases and J by 3 bases; unmatched bases: 4. Germline CDR1 KGHSH, CDR2 LQKENI. The CDR3 loop spans 16 amino acids.